A selection of T cell receptor beta chains follows, all from one sample in a study of blood T cells in healthy people across ages. A single record per CDR3 protein comes from TCRdb applying MiXCR to the 5' RACE reads. This table holds 700,000 or so distinct CDR3 sequences, about 20% found once. Specimen: blood. The receptors derive from a man between 65 and 85 years old in good health. The CDR3 runs from the conserved cysteine through the conserved F or W. Fields, in order: V gene, D gene, J gene, clone size, CDR3 DNA, CDR3 protein. The D gene is left open where the match is weak. Expanded clones are given a class, and other clones once, few, many or no size at all.

>TRBV5-1|TRBD1|TRBJ2-6|.
TGCGCCAGCAGCCCGACAGGGATTCAGCAAAGTTACTCTGGGGCCAACGTCCTGACTTTC
CASSPTGIQQSYSGANVLTF
>TRBV5-5|TRBD1|TRBJ2-7|few
TGTGCCAGCAGCTTCTCTGACAGGGCCTCAGAGCAGTACTTC
CASSFSDRASEQYF
>TRBV6-1|.|TRBJ1-4|few
TGTGCCAGCACCGTGAATGGAGGTGAAAAACTGTTTTTT
CASTVNGGEKLFF
>TRBV28|.|TRBJ2-3|.
TGTGCCAGCAGTTTACCCCGTGGACGCACAGATACGCAGTATTTT
CASSLPRGRTDTQYF
>TRBV28|TRBD1|TRBJ2-5|few
TGTGCCATAAAGGGGGCAGGGGAGACCCAGTACTTC
CAIKGAGETQYF
>TRBV9|TRBD1|TRBJ1-2|.
TGTGCCAGCAGCGTAGAGCCTACAGGGGTAGAGGGCTACCCCTTC
CASSVEPTGVEGYPF
>TRBV7-3|.|TRBJ1-1|.
TGTGCCAGCAGCCCGCAGGGACGGTTGAACACTGAAGCTTTCTTT
CASSPQGRLNTEAFF
>TRBV29-1|TRBD2|TRBJ2-7|.
TGCAGCGTCTATAGCGGGGGCCGAAACTCCTACGAGCAGTACTTC
CSVYSGGRNSYEQYF
>TRBV20-1|.|TRBJ1-2|few
TGCAGTGCCCGCCAGGGAAGGGACTATGGCTACACCTTC
CSARQGRDYGYTF
>TRBV12-3/TRBV12-4|.|TRBJ1-1|.
TGTGCCAGCTATACAGGTAACACTGAAGCTTTCTTT
CASYTGNTEAFF
>TRBV3-1|TRBD2|TRBJ2-3|few
TGTGCCAGCAGCCAAGGGGGACTAGCGGGGGCGGAAGATACGCAGTATTTT
CASSQGGLAGAEDTQYF
>TRBV29-1|.|TRBJ1-2|.
TGCAGCGGCCAGACTGGCGCTAACTATGGCTACACCTTC
CSGQTGANYGYTF